A single T cell receptor (beta chain) is shown here with its context. What it recognizes is unknown. The sample is drawn from a study of cytomegalovirus exposure and HLA in healthy donors. Whole-study findings and limits: In a later analysis, at a false discovery rate of 0.05, approximately 18,000 TCR beta sequences were associated with HLA alleles.

Trimming shortened V by 6 bases and J by 4 bases, and 10 bases separated the two germline ends. Germline CDR1 is MDHEN and CDR2 is SYDVKM. This CDR3 comprises 13 residues. PCR involved 60 Vbeta and 13 Jbeta primers. The table came from immunoSEQ multiplex PCR; TCRdb's copy has only in-frame clones and leaves some out. The table has some 200,000 clones, around 79% seen once. This clonotype was sampled from a male donor in good health and CMV-seropositive. The genes are TRBV28 and TRBJ2-1, with D unclear. Sequencing input: PBMCs. The CDR3 reads CASSSTLYNEQFF. CDR3 DNA sequence: TGTGCCAGCAGCTCTACTCTTTACAATGAGCAGTTCTTC.